This T cell receptor (beta chain) was identified in a study of T cell changes during pregnancy in multiple sclerosis. Germline V gene data show CDR1 as MNHEY and CDR2 as SVGAGI. This CDR3 has 13 residues. Trimming took off 2 bases at V and 5 bases at J, with 9 bases between the two ends. TCRdb keeps only in-frame clones here, not all; method: immunoSEQ multiplex PCR. Here the sample spans tens of thousands of clones, 85% to 95% being singletons. The chain couples TRBV6-5 to TRBJ1-1; D is perhaps TRBD1 (6 bases). The clonotype was recovered from a female donor with multiple sclerosis, enrolled in a pregnancy study. This specimen consisted of CD4+ T cells from peripheral blood mononuclear cells, obtained in the third trimester of pregnancy. The CDR3 loop reads CASSYRGWTEAFF. CDR3 sequence (DNA): TGTGCCAGCAGTTACAGGGGGTGGACTGAAGCTTTCTTT.